This TCR beta chain was sequenced in a study of PD-1 blockade in classical Hodgkin lymphoma. Notes on the study in general: The authors have not defined what causes the repertoire differences, possibly disease activity or prior therapy.

Method: immunoSEQ multiplex PCR; TCRdb's copy keeps in-frame clones and lacks some. The sample holds 35,000 to 45,000 clones, approximately 70% seen once. CDR3 length equals 12 residues. From germline, CDR1 is SNHLY and CDR2 FYNNEI. V was cut by 11 bases and J by 0 bases, with 8 bases left in between. Relapses following autologous stem cell transplantation were seen in all patients, with brentuximab vedotin exposure varying. In the case of this clone: The antigen remains unidentified.

The sample here was peripheral blood mononuclear cells (PBMCs), taken before the second cycle of nivolumab. This TCR came from a human donor with classical Hodgkin lymphoma. The chain combines TRBV2 with TRBJ1-3; D is uncertain. The CDR3 spells CAGKDSGNTIYF. The CDR3, as DNA: TGTGCCGGAAAGGACTCTGGAAACACCATATATTTT.